This T cell receptor (beta chain) appears in the sequencing data of a study of control samples from healthy donors and cancer patients. This clone was seen a few times. Only in-frame clones appear in the TCRdb table, and some are missing; sequencing was by immunoSEQ multiplex PCR. The sample contains roughly 79,000 clones, approximately 88% of which appear only once. Trimming pared 5 bases from V and 1 base from J, leaving 9 bases between. This CDR3 has 13 amino acids. Germline CDR1 and CDR2: SGHNT and YYREEE (reference sequence). The TCR sequence derives from a man aged 45-65 years in good health. The chain is built from TRBV5-4 and TRBJ1-1; tentative D call: TRBD1 (5 bases). The sequencing input was blood. The CDR3 region is CASSWGGNTEAFF. The CDR3 nucleotides read TGTGCCAGCAGTTGGGGCGGGAACACTGAAGCTTTCTTT. The full variable domain, rest sourced from reference TRBV5-4 and TRBJ1-1, is ETGVTQSPTHLIKTRGQQVTLRCSSQSGHNTVSWYQQALGQGPQFIFQYYREEENGRGNFPPRFSGLQFPNYSSELNVNALELDDSALYLCASSWGGNTEAFFGQGTRLTVV.